A selection of T cell receptor beta chains follows, all from one sample in a study of T cell responses to AZD1222 COVID-19 vaccine. The table came from immunoSEQ multiplex PCR; TCRdb's copy has only in-frame clones and leaves some out. The table lists 110,000 to 150,000 clones, under 95% of them singletons, with 7.5% to 9.5% in the top ten. Sample: peripheral blood, taken on day 0 of AZD1222 vaccination. These receptors came from an adult in good health. CDR3s include the opening cysteine and the closing phenylalanine or tryptophan. Each record gives: D gene, clone size, V gene, J gene, CDR3 protein, CDR3 DNA. D genes are given only for firm matches. Where a row states a size, it is once, few, many or the class of an expanded clone; other rows omit it.

>-|-|TRBV11-2|TRBJ1-2
CASSLDLRDYGYTF
TGTGCCAGCAGCTTAGATTTGCGAGACTATGGCTACACCTTC
>-|-|TRBV19|TRBJ1-2
CASSMDSYGYTF
TGTGCCAGTAGTATGGACAGTTATGGCTACACCTTC
>-|-|TRBV18|TRBJ1-5
CASSATGLNQPQHF
TGTGCCAGCTCAGCAACAGGGCTCAATCAGCCCCAGCATTTT
>-|once|TRBV6-2/TRBV6-3|TRBJ2-7
CASSPIAGSSYEQYF
TGTGCCAGCAGCCCCATCGCTGGGAGCTCCTACGAGCAGTACTTC
>-|-|TRBV7-8|TRBJ2-5
CASSLGGQLGETQYF
TGTGCCAGCAGCTTAGGTGGACAGCTAGGGGAGACCCAGTACTTC
>TRBD2|-|TRBV27|TRBJ2-1
CASSLRGDYNEQFF
TGTGCCAGCAGTTTACGGGGGGACTACAATGAGCAGTTCTTC
>-|-|TRBV15|TRBJ2-1
CATSREGGSEQFF
TGTGCCACCAGCAGAGAAGGGGGTAGTGAGCAGTTCTTC
>-|-|TRBV28|TRBJ1-1
CASSLPGTEAFF
TGTGCCAGCAGTTTACCTGGGACTGAAGCTTTCTTT
>-|-|TRBV6-1|TRBJ1-2
CASSERGHTYTF
TGTGCCAGCAGTGAAAGAGGACACACCTACACCTTC
>-|-|TRBV20-1|TRBJ1-1
CSASAGFMNTEAFF
TGCAGTGCTAGTGCGGGTTTCATGAACACTGAAGCTTTCTTT